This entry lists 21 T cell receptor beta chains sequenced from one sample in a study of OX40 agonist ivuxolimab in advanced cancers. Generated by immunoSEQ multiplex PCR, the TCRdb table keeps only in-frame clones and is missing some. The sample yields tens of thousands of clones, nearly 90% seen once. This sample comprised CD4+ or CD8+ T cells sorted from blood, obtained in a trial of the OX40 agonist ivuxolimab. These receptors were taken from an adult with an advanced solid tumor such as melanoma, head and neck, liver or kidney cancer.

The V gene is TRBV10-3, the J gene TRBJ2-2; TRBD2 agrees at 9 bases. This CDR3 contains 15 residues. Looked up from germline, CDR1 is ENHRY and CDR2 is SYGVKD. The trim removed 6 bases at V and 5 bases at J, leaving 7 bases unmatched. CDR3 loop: CAISISGGGTGELFF. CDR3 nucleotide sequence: TGTGCCATCAGCATTAGCGGGGGAGGAACCGGGGAGCTGTTTTTT.

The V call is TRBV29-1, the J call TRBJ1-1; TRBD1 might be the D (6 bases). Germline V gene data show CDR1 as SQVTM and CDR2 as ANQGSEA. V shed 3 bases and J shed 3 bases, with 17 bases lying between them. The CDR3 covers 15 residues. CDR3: CSVEGAGGGDTEAFF. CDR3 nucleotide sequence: TGCAGCGTTGAGGGGGCAGGCGGCGGGGACACTGAAGCTTTCTTT.

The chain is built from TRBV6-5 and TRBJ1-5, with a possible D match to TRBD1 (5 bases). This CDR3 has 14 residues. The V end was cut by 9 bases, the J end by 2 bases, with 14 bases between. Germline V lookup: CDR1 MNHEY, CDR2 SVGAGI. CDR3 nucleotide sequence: TGTGCCAGTTCCCAGGGACCCGGCAATCAGCCCCAGCATTTT. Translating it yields CASSQGPGNQPQHF.

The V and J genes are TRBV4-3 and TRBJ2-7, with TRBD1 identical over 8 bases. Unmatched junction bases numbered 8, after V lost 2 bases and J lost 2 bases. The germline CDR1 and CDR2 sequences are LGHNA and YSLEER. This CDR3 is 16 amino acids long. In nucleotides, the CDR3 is TGCGCCAGCAGCCAAAGGGGGACAGGTAATACCTACGAGCAGTACTTC. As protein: CASSQRGTGNTYEQYF.

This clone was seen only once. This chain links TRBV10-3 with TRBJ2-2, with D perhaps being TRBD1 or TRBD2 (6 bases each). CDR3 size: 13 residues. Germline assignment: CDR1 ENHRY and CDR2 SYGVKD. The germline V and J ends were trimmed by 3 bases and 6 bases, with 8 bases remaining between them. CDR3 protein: CAISERGPGELFF. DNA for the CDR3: TGTGCCATCAGTGAACGGGGGCCCGGGGAGCTGTTTTTT.

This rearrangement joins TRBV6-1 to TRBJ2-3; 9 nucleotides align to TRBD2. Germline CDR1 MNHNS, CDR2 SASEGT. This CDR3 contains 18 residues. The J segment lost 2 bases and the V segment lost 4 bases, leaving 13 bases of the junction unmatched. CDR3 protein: CASSALAGPTPLTDTQYF. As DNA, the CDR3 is TGTGCCAGCAGTGCTCTAGCGGGGCCAACGCCCCTCACAGATACGCAGTATTTT.

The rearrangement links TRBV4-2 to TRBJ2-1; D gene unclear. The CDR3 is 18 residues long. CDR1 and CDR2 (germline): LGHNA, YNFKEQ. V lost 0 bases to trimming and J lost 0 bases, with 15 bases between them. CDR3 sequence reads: CASSQDGSSQGSYNEQFF. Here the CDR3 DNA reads TGTGCCAGCAGCCAAGATGGTTCTTCCCAAGGCTCCTACAATGAGCAGTTCTTC.

The CDR3 DNA is TGTGCCAGCAGCGTGTCATTGGGCGAGCAGTACTTC. Protein: CASSVSLGEQYF. The chain uses TRBV9 and TRBJ2-7; D uncertain. Germline V gives CDR1 SGDLS, CDR2 YYNGEE. Trimming cost V 2 bases and J 6 bases, with 9 bases left between them. There are 12 residues in the CDR3.

CDR3 loop: CASSLAGDFSYEQYF. The CDR3 nucleotides are TGTGCCAGCAGTTTAGCAGGGGACTTCTCCTACGAGCAGTACTTC. This rearrangement joins TRBV27 to TRBJ2-7, with D possibly called TRBD1 or TRBD2 (6 bases each). V was shortened by 2 bases and J by 0 bases, with 11 bases between the two germline ends. This CDR3 is built from 15 residues. Germline-derived CDR1 and CDR2 are MNHEY and SMNVEV (reference sequence).

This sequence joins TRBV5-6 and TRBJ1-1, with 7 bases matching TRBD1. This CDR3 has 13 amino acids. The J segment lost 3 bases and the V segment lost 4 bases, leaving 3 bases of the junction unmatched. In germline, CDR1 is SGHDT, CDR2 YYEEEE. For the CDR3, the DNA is TGTGCCAGCAGCCCAGGGACAGACACTGAAGCTTTCTTT. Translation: CASSPGTDTEAFF. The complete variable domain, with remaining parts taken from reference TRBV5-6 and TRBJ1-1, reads DAGVTQSPTHLIKTRGQQVTLRCSPKSGHDTVSWYQQALGQGPQFIFQYYEEEERQRGNFPDRFSGHQFPNYSSELNVNALLLGDSALYLCASSPGTDTEAFFGQGTRLTVV.

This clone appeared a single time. The DNA of the CDR3 is TGTGCCAGCAGTCGACAGGGGGAGACCCAGTACTTC. It translates to CASSRQGETQYF. The gene calls are TRBV27 and TRBJ2-5; 8 positions agree with TRBD1. Germline V CDR1 and CDR2: MNHEY, SMNVEV (reference sequence). Germline trimming cut 5 bases from V and 5 bases from J; bases unmatched to any gene: 1. This CDR3 region has 12 residues.

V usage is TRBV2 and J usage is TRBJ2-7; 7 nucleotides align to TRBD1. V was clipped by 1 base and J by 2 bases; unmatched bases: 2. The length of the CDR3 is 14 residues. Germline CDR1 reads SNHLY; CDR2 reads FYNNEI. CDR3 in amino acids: CASSEGTGAYEQYF. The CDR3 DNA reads TGTGCCAGCAGTGAAGGGACAGGAGCCTACGAGCAGTACTTC.

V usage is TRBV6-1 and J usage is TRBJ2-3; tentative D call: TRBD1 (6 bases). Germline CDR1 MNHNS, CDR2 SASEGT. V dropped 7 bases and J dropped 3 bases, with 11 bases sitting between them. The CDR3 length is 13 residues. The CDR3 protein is CASKSGTTDTQYF. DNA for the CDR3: TGTGCCAGCAAGTCAGGGACAACAGATACGCAGTATTTT.

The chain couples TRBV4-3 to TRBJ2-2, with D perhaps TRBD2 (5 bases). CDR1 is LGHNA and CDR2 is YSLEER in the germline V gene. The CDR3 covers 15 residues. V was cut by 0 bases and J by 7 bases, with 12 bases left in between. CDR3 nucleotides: TGCGCCAGCAGCCAAGAAACCTCGGGATACGGGGAGCTGTTTTTT. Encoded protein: CASSQETSGYGELFF.

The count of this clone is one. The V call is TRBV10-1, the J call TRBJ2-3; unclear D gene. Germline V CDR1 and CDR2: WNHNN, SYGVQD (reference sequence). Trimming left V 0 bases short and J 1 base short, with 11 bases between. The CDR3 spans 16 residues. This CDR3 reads CASSESGSQGTDTQYF. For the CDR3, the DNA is TGCGCCAGCAGTGAGTCAGGCTCCCAGGGCACAGATACGCAGTATTTT.

The CDR3 is CASSQDGNYGYTF. In nucleotides, the CDR3 is TGCGCCAGCAGCCAGGACGGCAACTATGGCTACACCTTC. The rearrangement uses TRBV4-3 and TRBJ1-2; D is ambiguous. The CDR3 length is 13 residues. From germline, CDR1 is LGHNA and CDR2 YSLEER. The V gene lost 3 bases and the J gene lost 2 bases, with 7 bases spanning the gap.

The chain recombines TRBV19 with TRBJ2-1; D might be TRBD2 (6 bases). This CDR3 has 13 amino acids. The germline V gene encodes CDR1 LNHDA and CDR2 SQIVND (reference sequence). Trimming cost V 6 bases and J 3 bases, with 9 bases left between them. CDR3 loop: CASSRDFYNEQFF. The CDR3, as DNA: TGTGCCAGTAGCCGGGACTTCTACAATGAGCAGTTCTTC.

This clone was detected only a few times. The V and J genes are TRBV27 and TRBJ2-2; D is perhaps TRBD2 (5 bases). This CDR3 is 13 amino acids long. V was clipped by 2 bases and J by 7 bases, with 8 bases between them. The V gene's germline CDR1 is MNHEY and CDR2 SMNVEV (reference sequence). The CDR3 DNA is TGTGCCAGCAGTTTAGGAGGCTTCGGGGAGCTGTTTTTT. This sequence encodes CASSLGGFGELFF.

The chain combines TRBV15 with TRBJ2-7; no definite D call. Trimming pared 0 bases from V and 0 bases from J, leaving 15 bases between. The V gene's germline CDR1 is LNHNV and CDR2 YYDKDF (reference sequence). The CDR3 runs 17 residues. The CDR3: CATSRDPGDISSYEQYF. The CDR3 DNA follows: TGTGCCACCAGCAGAGATCCAGGAGACATTTCCTCCTACGAGCAGTACTTC.

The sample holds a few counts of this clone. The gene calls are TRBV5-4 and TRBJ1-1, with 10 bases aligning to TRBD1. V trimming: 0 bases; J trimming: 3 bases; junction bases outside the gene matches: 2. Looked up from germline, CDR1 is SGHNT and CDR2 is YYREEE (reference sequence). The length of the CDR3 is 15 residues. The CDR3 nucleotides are TGTGCCAGCAGCTTGGGGACAGGGGGTGACACTGAAGCTTTCTTT. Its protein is CASSLGTGGDTEAFF.

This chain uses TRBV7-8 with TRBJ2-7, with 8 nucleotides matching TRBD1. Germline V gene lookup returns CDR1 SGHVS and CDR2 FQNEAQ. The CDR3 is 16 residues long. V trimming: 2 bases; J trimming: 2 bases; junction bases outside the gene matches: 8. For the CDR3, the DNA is TGTGCCAGCAGCTTATACGCCGGGACAGGCGCCTACGAGCAGTACTTC. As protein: CASSLYAGTGAYEQYF.